This T cell receptor (beta chain) was documented in a study of blood T cell repertoires in COVID-19. Across the whole study: Sites across the United States, Italy and Spain contributed samples from acute and convalescent COVID-19. From T cells, B-cell-depleted T cells, or PBMCs came the material, which was cDNA or gDNA.

CDR3 length: 16 residues. Unmatched junction bases numbered 13, after V lost 4 bases and J lost 5 bases. Germline V gene lookup returns CDR1 KGHSH and CDR2 LQKENI. This clone has just a few counts. Authors' analysis steps: Reference gene primers were amplified, and this amplification served to estimate nucleated cell counts. Using immunoSEQ multiplex PCR, the repertoire was profiled, and TCRdb retains in-frame clones only, with some absent. V and J calls and clone size are as listed in that table; D and trimming were resolved from the DNA. This table has 150,000 to 200,000 clones, 85% to 90% appearing once.

Sequencing used peripheral blood. The clonotype was recovered from a woman younger than 35 who had recovered from COVID-19. The rearrangement joins TRBV18 to TRBJ1-2, with TRBD1 matching over 7 bases. The CDR3 sequence is CASSLGPGTVFYGYTF. The CDR3 coding sequence is TGTGCCAGCTCACTAGGACCCGGGACAGTTTTTTATGGCTACACCTTC.